This T cell receptor (beta chain) was found in a study of graft-versus-host responses after intestinal transplantation. Study background: Multivisceral, liver-intestinal, or isolated intestinal transplants were performed in recipients. Among the recipients, all got anti-thymocyte globulin induction and then tacrolimus and steroids for approximately 3 years.

General study findings and limits: The marrow of recipients harbored GvH clones, and ileum or blood showed some of them first. Early post-transplant declines in HvG were associated with peak levels of circulating GvH clones.

The V gene's germline CDR1 is MNHNY and CDR2 SVGAGI (reference sequence). V was pared by 7 bases and J by 4 bases, with 6 bases between. The CDR3 runs to 11 residues. As concerns this clone: The antigen is unknown.

TCRdb's table, derived via immunoSEQ multiplex PCR, lists solely in-frame clones and lacks some. Altogether 20,000 to 25,000 clones are present, 80% to 90% being singletons, with the ten largest covering 5.1%. The chain carries TRBV6-6 and TRBJ2-3, with unresolved D. This TCR came from a human patient who received an intestinal transplant, so some T cells may come from the graft donor. The sample here was PBMCs, taken about 69 days after intestinal transplantation. The CDR3 coding sequence is TGTGCCAGCATTGGACCAGATACGCAGTATTTT. Translated: CASIGPDTQYF.